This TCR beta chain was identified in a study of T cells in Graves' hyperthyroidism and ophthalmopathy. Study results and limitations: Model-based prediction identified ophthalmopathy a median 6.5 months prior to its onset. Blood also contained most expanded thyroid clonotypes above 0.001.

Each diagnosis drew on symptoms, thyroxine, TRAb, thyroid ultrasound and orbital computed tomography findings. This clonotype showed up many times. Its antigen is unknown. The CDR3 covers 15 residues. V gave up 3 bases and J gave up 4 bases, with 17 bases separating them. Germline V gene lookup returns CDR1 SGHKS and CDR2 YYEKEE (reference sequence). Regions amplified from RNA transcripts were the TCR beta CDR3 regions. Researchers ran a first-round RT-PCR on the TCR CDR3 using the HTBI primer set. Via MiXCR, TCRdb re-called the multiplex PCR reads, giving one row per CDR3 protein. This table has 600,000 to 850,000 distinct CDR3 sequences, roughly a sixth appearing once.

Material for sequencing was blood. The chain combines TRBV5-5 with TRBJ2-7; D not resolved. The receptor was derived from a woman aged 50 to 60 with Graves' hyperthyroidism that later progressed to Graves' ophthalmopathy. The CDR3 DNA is TGTGCCAGCAGCTCGGAAGCCGGCAGGTTATACGAGCAGTACTTC. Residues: CASSSEAGRLYEQYF.